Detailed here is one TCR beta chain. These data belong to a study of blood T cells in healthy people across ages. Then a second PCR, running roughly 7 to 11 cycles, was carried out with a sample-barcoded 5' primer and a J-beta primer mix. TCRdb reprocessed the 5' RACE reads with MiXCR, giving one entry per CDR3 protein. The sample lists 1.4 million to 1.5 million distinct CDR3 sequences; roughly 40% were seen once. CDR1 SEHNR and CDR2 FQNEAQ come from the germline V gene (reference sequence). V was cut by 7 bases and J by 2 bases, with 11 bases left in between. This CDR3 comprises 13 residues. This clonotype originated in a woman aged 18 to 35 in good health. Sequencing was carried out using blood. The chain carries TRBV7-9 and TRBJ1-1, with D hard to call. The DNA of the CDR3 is TGTGCCAGCACCCCATGGACCAACACTGAAGCTTTCTTT. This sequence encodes CASTPWTNTEAFF.